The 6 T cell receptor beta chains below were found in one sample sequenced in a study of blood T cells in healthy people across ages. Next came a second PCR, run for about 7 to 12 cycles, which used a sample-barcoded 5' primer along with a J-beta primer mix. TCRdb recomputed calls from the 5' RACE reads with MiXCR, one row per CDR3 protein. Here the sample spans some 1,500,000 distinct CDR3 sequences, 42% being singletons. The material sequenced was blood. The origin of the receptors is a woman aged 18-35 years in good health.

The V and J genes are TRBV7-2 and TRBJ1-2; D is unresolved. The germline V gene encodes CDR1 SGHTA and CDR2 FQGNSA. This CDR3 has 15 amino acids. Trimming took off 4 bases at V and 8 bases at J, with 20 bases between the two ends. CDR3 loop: CASSSGDRGLRGYTF. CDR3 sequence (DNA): TGTGCCAGCAGCTCTGGAGACCGGGGTTTACGCGGCTACACCTTC.

CDR3 nucleotide sequence: TGTGCCAGCAGCAAAGGGGCTAGCGGGGCCTCCTACAATGAGCAGTACTTC. This codes for CASSKGASGASYNEQYF. The V and J genes are TRBV14 and TRBJ2-1; 9 bases map to TRBD2. The DNA end is more similar to TRBJ2-7, so the J call may be wrong. Germline V gene data show CDR1 as SGHDN and CDR2 as FVKESK. This CDR3 has 17 amino acids.

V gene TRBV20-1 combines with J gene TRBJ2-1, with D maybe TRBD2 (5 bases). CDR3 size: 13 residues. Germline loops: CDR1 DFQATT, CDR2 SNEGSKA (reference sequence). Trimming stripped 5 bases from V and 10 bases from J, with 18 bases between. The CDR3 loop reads CSARPTNPFEQFF. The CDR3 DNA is TGCAGTGCTCGACCGACTAACCCCTTCGAGCAGTTCTTC.

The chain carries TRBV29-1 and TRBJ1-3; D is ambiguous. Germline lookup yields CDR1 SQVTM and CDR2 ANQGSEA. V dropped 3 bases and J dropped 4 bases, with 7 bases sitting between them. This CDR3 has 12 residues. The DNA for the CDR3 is TGCAGCGTTGACAGTGGGGGAAACACCATATATTTT. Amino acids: CSVDSGGNTIYF. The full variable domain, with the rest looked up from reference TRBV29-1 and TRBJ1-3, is SAVISQKPSRDICQRGTSLTIQCQVDSQVTMMFWYRQQPGQSLTLIATANQGSEATYESGFVIDKFPISRPNLTFSTLTVSNMSPEDSSIYLCSVDSGGNTIYFGEGSWLTVV.

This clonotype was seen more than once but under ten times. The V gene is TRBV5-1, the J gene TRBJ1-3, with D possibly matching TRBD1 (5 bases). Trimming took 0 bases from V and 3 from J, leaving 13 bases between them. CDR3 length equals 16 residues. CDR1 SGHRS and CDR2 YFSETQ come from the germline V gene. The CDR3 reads CASSLAGAVFGNTIYF. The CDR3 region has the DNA TGCGCCAGCAGCTTGGCCGGGGCGGTCTTTGGAAACACCATATATTTT.

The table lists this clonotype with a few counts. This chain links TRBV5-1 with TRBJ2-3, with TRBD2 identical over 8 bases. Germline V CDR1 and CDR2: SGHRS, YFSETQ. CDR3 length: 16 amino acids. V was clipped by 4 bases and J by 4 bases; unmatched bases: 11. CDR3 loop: CASSEARGGGADTQYF. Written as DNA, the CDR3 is TGCGCCAGCAGCGAAGCCCGGGGGGGTGGCGCAGATACGCAGTATTTT.